Shown below are 14 T cell receptor beta chains from a single sample sequenced in a study of CXCR3-negative and CXCR3-positive naive CD8 T cells. The TRB cDNA libraries were prepared by 5' RACE with UMI labels. Each CDR3 protein gets one entry in TCRdb, which reprocessed the 5' RACE reads and gives no DNA. Here the sample table reports 75,000 or so distinct CDR3 sequences. Sequenced input: naive CXCR3- CD8+ T cells from blood. Subset noted: CD45RO-CCR7+CD27+CD95- naive CD8+ T cells lacking CXCR3 (TNR3-). Source of these receptors: a human donor in good health. Some clones in this sample may be carry-over from other donors' samples.

This chain uses TRBV20-1 with TRBJ1-1; TCRdb designates TRBD1, a call that cannot be tested without DNA. The germline V gene has CDR1 DFQATT and CDR2 SNEGSKA (reference sequence). The CDR3 sequence is 14 residues long. CDR3 residues: CSAARDRVGTEAFF.

The chain combines TRBV5-4 with TRBJ2-7; TCRdb calls TRBD1, which cannot be checked without DNA. The CDR3 is 15 amino acids. CDR1 and CDR2 (germline): SGHNT, YYREEE (reference sequence). This chain's CDR3 is CASSFFRDASYEQYF.

This clonotype is labeled medium-sized based on frequency. This chain joins TRBV20-1 and TRBJ2-1. The CDR3 runs to 16 residues. CDR1 is DFQATT, CDR2 SNEGSKA, per germline (reference sequence). CDR3 region: CSARDVLAGSYNEQFF.

The chain combines TRBV29-1 with TRBJ2-1; TCRdb's assignment of TRBD2 cannot be checked, as there is no DNA. Germline V gene lookup returns CDR1 SQVTM and CDR2 ANQGSEA. This CDR3 is 16 amino acids long. CDR3 in amino acids: CSVPRLAGVLDNEQFF.

CDR3 in amino acids: CASSLSTGIHEQYF. The V call is TRBV12-3 or TRBV12-4, the J call TRBJ2-7; TCRdb calls TRBD1, which cannot be checked without DNA. The CDR3 is made up of 14 amino acids.

This CDR3 is CASSEELAGYNEQFF. The chain has TRBV10-1 and TRBJ2-1; the TRBD2 assignment by TCRdb is unverifiable without DNA. The CDR3 length is 15 residues. Germline V gene lookup returns CDR1 WNHNN and CDR2 SYGVQD (reference sequence).

The V call is TRBV29-1, the J call TRBJ2-7; no DNA is available, so the TRBD1 call from TCRdb remains unchecked. CDR3 size: 13 residues. Germline assignment: CDR1 SQVTM and CDR2 ANQGSEA. The CDR3 sequence is CSAGWGQGYEQYF.

V is TRBV6-2 or TRBV6-3 and J is TRBJ2-1; TCRdb's D call, TRBD1, is unchecked because there is no DNA. The CDR3 consists of 13 residues. Germline V gene data show CDR1 as MNHEY and CDR2 as SVGEGT. CDR3 sequence reads: CASSIGGPNEQFF.

This rearrangement joins TRBV15 to TRBJ2-3; TCRdb's D gene call, TRBD1, goes unchecked for lack of DNA. The CDR3 runs to 15 residues. In germline, CDR1 is LNHNV, CDR2 YYDKDF (reference sequence). The CDR3 loop reads CATSQNPDTSDTQYF.

CDR3 amino acids: CSARALAGVTGELFF. The chain links TRBV20-1 to TRBJ2-2; there is no DNA to check the TCRdb D call of TRBD2. The CDR3 runs 15 residues. Looked up from germline, CDR1 is DFQATT and CDR2 is SNEGSKA (reference sequence).

This chain uses TRBV7-6 with TRBJ2-7; TCRdb's D call, TRBD1, is unchecked because there is no DNA. Germline V gene data show CDR1 as SGHVS and CDR2 as FNYEAQ. CDR3 size: 14 residues. This chain's CDR3 is CASSSGGQSYEQYF. Based on the CDR3 plus reference TRBV7-6 and TRBJ2-7, the full variable domain is GAGVSQSPRYKVTKRGQDVALRCDPISGHVSLYWYRQALGQGPEFLTYFNYEAQQDKSGLPNDRFSAERPEGSISTLTIQRTEQRDSAMYRCASSSGGQSYEQYFGPGTRLTVT.

The chain recombines TRBV10-3 with TRBJ2-2; with no DNA, the TCRdb D assignment of TRBD1 cannot be verified. Germline CDR1 reads ENHRY; CDR2 reads SYGVKD. The CDR3 contains 17 residues. The CDR3 region is CAISQIDRGVDAGELFF.

V and J are TRBV5-1 and TRBJ2-7; TCRdb's D call, TRBD1, is unchecked because there is no DNA. The CDR3 runs 16 residues. CDR1 is SGHRS and CDR2 is YFSETQ in the germline V gene. CDR3 loop: CASSLGSGRGPYEQYF.

This rearrangement joins TRBV7-2 to TRBJ1-6; the TCRdb call, TRBD1, lacks DNA for checking. The length of the CDR3 is 13 residues. CDR1 SGHTA and CDR2 FQGNSA come from the germline V gene. CDR3: CASSLGHPQPLHF.